This TCR beta chain appears in the sequencing data of a study of blood T cell repertoires in COVID-19. For the study at large: Samples of COVID-19 (acute and convalescent) were obtained from the United States, Italy and Spain.

V lost 2 bases and J 6 bases, leaving 16 bases between the germline ends. CDR1 MNHEY and CDR2 SVGAGI come from the germline V gene. CDR3 length: 15 amino acids. In the original analysis: Reference gene primer amplification gave estimated nucleated cell counts. Data came from immunoSEQ multiplex PCR; TCRdb stores just in-frame clones and leaves some out. V and J calls plus clone size are reproduced from that table; the DNA served to infer D and trimming. The table lists 65,000 to 100,000 clones, less than 85% of them singletons. The TCR sequence derives from a human donor in a cohort sampled during active COVID-19. Sequenced sample: peripheral blood. This chain joins TRBV6-5 and TRBJ1-2; TRBD1 might be the D (6 bases). This CDR3 reads CASSYATSRGNGYTF. The DNA of the CDR3 is TGTGCCAGCAGTTACGCCACCTCTAGGGGGAATGGCTACACCTTC.